This TCR beta chain was identified in a study of blood T cell repertoires in COVID-19. At the level of the study: From T cells, B-cell-depleted T cells, or PBMCs came the material, which was cDNA or gDNA.

The CDR3 extends over 14 amino acids. V was trimmed by 7 bases and J by 4 bases, leaving 17 bases between them. CDR1 is SGHRS and CDR2 is YFSETQ in the germline V gene. Original methodology: Nucleated cell number was recorded as an estimate derived from reference gene primer amplification. Method: immunoSEQ multiplex PCR; TCRdb's copy keeps in-frame clones and lacks some. That table gives V, J and clone size, and the DNA gave D and trimming. In the table there are around 150,000 clones, about 85% of which are singletons. The TCR was taken from a middle-aged man with acute or convalescent COVID-19. V and J are TRBV5-1 and TRBJ1-1; D gene unclear. The sequenced material came from peripheral blood. CDR3 nucleotide sequence: TGCGCCAGCCAAAGCACCACCGGGTCCACTGAAGCTTTCTTT. Residues: CASQSTTGSTEAFF. The complete variable domain, with remaining parts taken from reference TRBV5-1 and TRBJ1-1, reads KAGVTQTPRYLIKTRGQQVTLSCSPISGHRSVSWYQQTPGQGLQFLFEYFSETQRNKGNFPGRFSGRQFSNSRSEMNVSTLELGDSALYLCASQSTTGSTEAFFGQGTRLTVV.